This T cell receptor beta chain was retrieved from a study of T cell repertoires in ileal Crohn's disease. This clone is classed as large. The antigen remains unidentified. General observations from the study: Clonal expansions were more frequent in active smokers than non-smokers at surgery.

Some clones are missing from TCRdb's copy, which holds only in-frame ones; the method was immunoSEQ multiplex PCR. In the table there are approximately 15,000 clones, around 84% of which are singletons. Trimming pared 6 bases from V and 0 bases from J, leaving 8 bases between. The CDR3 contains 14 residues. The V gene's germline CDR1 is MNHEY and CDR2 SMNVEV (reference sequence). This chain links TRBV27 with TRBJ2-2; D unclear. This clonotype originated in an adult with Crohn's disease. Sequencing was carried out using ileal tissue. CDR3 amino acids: CASSGSSNTGELFF. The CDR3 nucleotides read TGTGCCAGCAGCGGGTCCTCGAACACCGGGGAGCTGTTTTTT.